Listed below are T cell receptor beta chains from one sample, sequenced in a study of T cell responses to AZD1222 COVID-19 vaccine. Sequenced by immunoSEQ multiplex PCR; TCRdb stores in-frame clones only, minus some. The table records about 88,000 clones, around nine tenths of them present only once. Source: peripheral blood, taken on day 0 of AZD1222 vaccination. All receptors come from an adult in good health. CDR3s include the opening cysteine and the closing phenylalanine or tryptophan. The order of the fields is V gene, J gene, CDR3 protein.

TRBV6-5	TRBJ2-7	CASSNSGTGLNEQYF
TRBV30	TRBJ1-3	CAWSAWTGDFFSGNTIYF
TRBV2	TRBJ2-7	CASSPTQIDYEQYF
TRBV11-2	TRBJ1-2	CASSSPALYGYTF
TRBV6-5	TRBJ1-2	CASRAYGFSGGYTF
TRBV5-1	TRBJ2-5	CASSLGLQETQYF
TRBV10-3	TRBJ1-6	CAIRGQANNSPLHF
TRBV19	TRBJ1-2	CASSEFYGYTF
TRBV5-1	TRBJ1-4	CASSSTGTPAREKLFF
TRBV30	TRBJ1-1	CAWTQGAPGGTEAFF
TRBV2	TRBJ1-5	CASSPHGIGSNQPQHF
TRBV12-3/TRBV12-4	TRBJ2-5	CASSPRDRVAQYF
TRBV30	TRBJ1-5	CAWSDTPNQPQHF
TRBV28	TRBJ2-7	CASSRLGAYEQYF
TRBV5-6	TRBJ1-1	CASSFLNTEAFF
TRBV12-5	TRBJ1-6	CASGWEDSPLHF
TRBV4-1	TRBJ2-1	CASSTSGGLSSYNEQFF
TRBV5-1	TRBJ1-4	CASSLMPGAEKLFF
TRBV11-1	TRBJ2-3	CASSATGTDTQYF
TRBV9	TRBJ2-5	CASSVDGGETQYF
TRBV5-4	TRBJ1-6	CASSSPGPEGGSSSPLHF
TRBV6-5	TRBJ1-6	CASSPGTVNNSPLHF
TRBV10-3	TRBJ1-6	CAIRVEVFNSPLHF
TRBV5-6	TRBJ1-2	CASSLLRRYGYTF
TRBV18	TRBJ2-4	CASSPSNLAKNIQYF
TRBV2	TRBJ1-1	CASSDTGGMNTEAFF
TRBV6-6	TRBJ1-1	CASGGGTEAFF